This T cell receptor beta chain was sequenced during a study of regulatory T cells in long-lasting Graves disease. CDR1 and CDR2 (germline): MNHNS, SASEGT. The V end lost 6 bases, the J end lost 8 bases, and 19 bases lay between the germline ends. The CDR3 totals 15 residues. iRepertoire HTBI primers and Arm-PCR of CDR3 regions built TCR beta libraries. Each CDR3 protein is one row after TCRdb ran MiXCR on the multiplex PCR reads. Counted here are roughly 520,000 distinct CDR3 sequences, approximately 12% occurring once; the ten biggest clones make up roughly 8.2%. Indicated time point: newly diagnosed GD, antithyroid drugs for less than 3 months. Preparation of the TCR library used RNA extracted from PBMCs. This sample also appeared in a second study, on T cells in Graves' hyperthyroidism and ophthalmopathy. That report notes: Patients were excluded for uncontrolled infection, other autoimmune disease, pregnancy or lactation. The TCR CDR3 first-round RT-PCR relied on the HTBI primer set. Before onset, by a median of about seven months, the model predicted ophthalmopathy.

This clonotype originated in a woman in her thirties with Graves disease. J is TRBJ2-2 and V is TRBV6-1, with D perhaps TRBD1 (5 bases). The source was peripheral blood mononuclear cells (PBMCs), collected at new diagnosis, from a patient treated with antithyroid drugs. The CDR3 loop reads CASSQGNSPAGELFF. The CDR3 nucleotides read TGTGCCAGCAGCCAGGGAAATTCCCCGGCAGGGGAGCTGTTTTTT.